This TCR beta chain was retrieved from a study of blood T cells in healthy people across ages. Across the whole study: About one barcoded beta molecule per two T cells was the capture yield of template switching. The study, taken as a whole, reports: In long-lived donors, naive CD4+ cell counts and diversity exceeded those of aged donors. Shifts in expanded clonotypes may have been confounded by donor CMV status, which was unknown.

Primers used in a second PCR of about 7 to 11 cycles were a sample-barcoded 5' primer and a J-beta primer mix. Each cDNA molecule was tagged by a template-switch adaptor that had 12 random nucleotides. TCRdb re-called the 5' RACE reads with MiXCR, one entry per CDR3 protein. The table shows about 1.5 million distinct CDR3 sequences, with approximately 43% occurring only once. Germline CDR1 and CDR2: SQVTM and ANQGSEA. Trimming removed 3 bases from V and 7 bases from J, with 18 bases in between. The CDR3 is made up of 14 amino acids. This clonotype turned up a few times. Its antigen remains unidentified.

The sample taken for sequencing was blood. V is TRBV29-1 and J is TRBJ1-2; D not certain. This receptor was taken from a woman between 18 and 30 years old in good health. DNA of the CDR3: TGCAGCGTTGATACTTGGGGAAATAAGCCTGGCTACACCTTC. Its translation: CSVDTWGNKPGYTF.